These 32 T cell receptor beta chains were all obtained from the same sample, sequenced in a study of OX40 agonist ivuxolimab in advanced cancers. Here immunoSEQ multiplex PCR was the method, and the copy in TCRdb shows in-frame clones only, minus some. The table has roughly 40,000 clones, roughly 90% seen once. The sequenced sample was CD4+ or CD8+ T cells sorted from blood, obtained in a trial of the OX40 agonist ivuxolimab. All receptors come from an adult with an advanced solid tumor such as melanoma, head and neck, liver or kidney cancer.

J is TRBJ2-7 and V is TRBV21-1; TRBD2 is the table's D call, not checked against the DNA. TRBV21-1 is classified as a pseudogene. The CDR3 contains 18 residues. CDR3 sequence: CASSKPMSSGTSSYEQYF. In DNA form, the CDR3 reads TGTGCCAGCAGCAAACCAATGTCTAGCGGTACGAGCTCCTACGAGCAGTACTTC.

This clone has just one count. The chain carries TRBV28 and TRBJ1-3; D is unclear. CDR3 size: 12 residues. The V end lost 3 bases, the J end lost 7 bases, and 7 bases lay between the germline ends. The germline V gene has CDR1 MDHEN and CDR2 SYDVKM. CDR3 nucleotides: TGTGCCAGCAGTTTGAGCGAGAACACCATATATTTT. It translates to CASSLSENTIYF. The variable domain in full, completed from reference TRBV28 and TRBJ1-3, reads DVKVTQSSRYLVKRTGEKVFLECVQDMDHENMFWYRQDPGLGLRLIYFSYDVKMKEKGDIPEGYSVSREKKERFSLILESASTNQTSMYLCASSLSENTIYFGEGSWLTVV.

The V gene is TRBV20-1, the J gene TRBJ2-1; D ambiguous. Deletions cut 4 bases from V and 4 bases from J, with 5 bases between. This CDR3 spans 11 amino acids. Germline assignment: CDR1 DFQATT and CDR2 SNEGSKA (reference sequence). The CDR3 protein is CSAILYNEQFF. The CDR3 DNA is TGCAGTGCTATCCTATACAATGAGCAGTTCTTC.

The J gene is TRBJ2-7, the V gene TRBV5-5, with TRBD2 identical over 9 bases. V lost 0 bases, J lost 5 bases, and 6 bases stayed unmatched. The CDR3 loop spans 15 amino acids. Germline CDR1 is SGHKS and CDR2 is YYEKEE (reference sequence). This CDR3 is CASSLVVAGANEQYF. Written as DNA, the CDR3 is TGTGCCAGCAGCTTGGTGGTAGCGGGAGCAAACGAGCAGTACTTC.

In DNA form, the CDR3 reads TGCGCCAGCAGCCTCGAACTAGCGGGAGGGTATCTGGGTGAGCAGTTCTTC. Its protein product is CASSLELAGGYLGEQFF. The chain links TRBV4-1 to TRBJ2-1; 13 nucleotides match TRBD2. V lost 4 bases to trimming and J lost 9 bases; unmatched junction nucleotides: 12. Germline-derived CDR1 and CDR2 are MGHRA and YSYEKL. CDR3 length: 17 residues.

This clone was counted a single time. The V gene is TRBV27, the J gene TRBJ1-1; 9 nucleotides agree with TRBD1. The CDR3 spans 15 residues. After removal of 6 bases from V and 4 bases from J, the junction contained 9 bases not matched to a gene. CDR1 is MNHEY and CDR2 is SMNVEV in the germline V gene (reference sequence). This chain's CDR3 is CASSRDRDYFTEAFF. In DNA form, the CDR3 reads TGTGCCAGCAGCCGGGACAGGGATTATTTCACTGAAGCTTTCTTT.

This sequence joins TRBV6-5 and TRBJ1-1; 8 bases align to TRBD1. The CDR3 sequence is 15 residues long. J lost 1 base, V lost 5 bases, and 6 bases had no gene match. Germline CDR1 MNHEY, CDR2 SVGAGI. CDR3 amino acids: CASSTLTGENTEAFF. The CDR3 DNA reads as TGTGCCAGCAGTACGTTGACAGGGGAGAACACTGAAGCTTTCTTT.

The V and J genes are TRBV29-1 and TRBJ2-5, with TRBD1 as a possible D gene (6 bases). The last part of the DNA fits TRBJ2-7 better; the J call may be wrong. The germline gives CDR1 SQVTM, CDR2 ANQGSEA. This CDR3 is built from 11 residues. This chain's CDR3 is CSAIQGYEQYF. In DNA, the CDR3 is TGCAGCGCGATACAGGGCTACGAGCAGTACTTC.

This chain connects TRBV16 to TRBJ2-1; 7 bases match TRBD1. CDR1 and CDR2 from the germline V gene are KGHSY and FQNENV. This CDR3 region has 13 residues. V was pared by 4 bases and J by 8 bases, with 5 bases of the junction left unmatched. The CDR3 DNA sequence: TGTGCCAGCAGCCCAGGGGGTCCCGATGAGCAGTTCTTC. Amino acids: CASSPGGPDEQFF.

The chain employs TRBV27 and TRBJ1-5, with D perhaps matching TRBD1 (6 bases). The CDR3 totals 15 residues. Germline V gene lookup returns CDR1 MNHEY and CDR2 SMNVEV (reference sequence). Trimming cost V 5 bases and J 3 bases, with 14 bases left between them. The CDR3 DNA reads as TGTGCCAGCAGTCCCCGATGGGGGGCCAATCAGCCCCAGCATTTT. Translation gives CASSPRWGANQPQHF.

The genes are TRBV27 and TRBJ1-6, with 7 bases matching TRBD1. This CDR3 is 16 amino acids long. V lost 7 bases and J lost 2; bases outside the gene matches: 8. The germline gives CDR1 MNHEY, CDR2 SMNVEV (reference sequence). CDR3 region: CASTETGVAYNSPLHF. CDR3 DNA sequence: TGTGCCAGCACCGAAACAGGGGTAGCCTATAATTCACCCCTCCACTTT.

The J gene is TRBJ2-7, the V gene TRBV5-1; D remains ambiguous. In germline, CDR1 is SGHRS, CDR2 YFSETQ. The CDR3 has 13 amino acids. The V end was cut by 1 base, the J end by 2 bases, with 7 bases between. The CDR3 loop is CASSLPEPYEQYF. For the CDR3, the DNA is TGCGCCAGCAGCTTGCCAGAGCCCTACGAGCAGTACTTC. The full variable domain, rest sourced from reference TRBV5-1 and TRBJ2-7, is KAGVTQTPRYLIKTRGQQVTLSCSPISGHRSVSWYQQTPGQGLQFLFEYFSETQRNKGNFPGRFSGRQFSNSRSEMNVSTLELGDSALYLCASSLPEPYEQYFGPGTRLTVT.

This chain connects TRBV7-9 to TRBJ1-5; no clear D. CDR3 length equals 14 residues. The germline gives CDR1 SEHNR, CDR2 FQNEAQ (reference sequence). V was shortened by 1 base and J by 4 bases, with 8 bases between the two germline ends. As DNA, the CDR3 is TGTGCCAGCAGCTTAGGCCAGGCTAATCAGCCCCAGCATTTT. Residues: CASSLGQANQPQHF.

The CDR3 nucleotides read TGCAGCGTTGAAGGATCTAGCGGGAGAGGTAAATCCTACAATGAGCAGTTCTTC. It specifies CSVEGSSGRGKSYNEQFF. The chain joins TRBV29-1 to TRBJ2-1; 10 bases are a match to TRBD2. The CDR3 is 18 amino acids. J gave up 1 base and V 1 base, and 10 bases lay outside the gene matches. Germline CDR1 and CDR2: SQVTM and ANQGSEA.

This rearrangement joins TRBV4-1 to TRBJ2-1; D unclear. The CDR3 loop spans 12 amino acids. Between the trimmed V and J ends, which lost 0 bases and 16 bases, there was a span of 13 bases. Germline V gene lookup returns CDR1 MGHRA and CDR2 YSYEKL. The CDR3 protein is CASSQDVQILFF. The CDR3 nucleotides are TGCGCCAGCAGCCAAGATGTACAGATCCTTTTCTTC.

This sequence joins TRBV19 and TRBJ2-6; a possible D gene is TRBD2 (5 bases). Germline V lookup: CDR1 LNHDA, CDR2 SQIVND (reference sequence). The CDR3 length is 16 residues. The V end lost 1 base, the J end lost 1 base, and 8 bases lay between the germline ends. In DNA form, the CDR3 reads TGTGCCAGTAGTATAGTCCGAGGGTCTGGGGCCAACGTCCTGACTTTC. Its translation is CASSIVRGSGANVLTF.

The chain couples TRBV27 to TRBJ1-1; D not resolved. CDR3 length: 13 residues. V was trimmed by 6 bases and J by 3 bases, leaving 11 bases between them. CDR1 is MNHEY and CDR2 is SMNVEV in the germline V gene (reference sequence). This CDR3 is CASRIFVDTEAFF. The CDR3 bases are TGTGCCAGCAGAATCTTCGTGGACACTGAAGCTTTCTTT.

This clone was seen only once. Distinct nucleotide sequences in the sample also encode this CDR3. V gene TRBV4-2 combines with J gene TRBJ1-1; TRBD1 matches at 8 bases. In germline, CDR1 is LGHNA, CDR2 YNFKEQ. The CDR3 is made up of 15 amino acids. The trim removed 4 bases at V and 1 base at J, leaving 5 bases unmatched. The CDR3 is CASSPTGVGNTEAFF. CDR3 DNA sequence: TGTGCCAGCAGCCCGACAGGGGTGGGGAACACTGAAGCTTTCTTT.

V is TRBV27 and J is TRBJ2-7; D not certain. This CDR3 has 13 residues. Germline V gene data show CDR1 as MNHEY and CDR2 as SMNVEV (reference sequence). Trimming cost V 8 bases and J 4 bases, with 15 bases left between them. In DNA, the CDR3 is TGTGCCAGCGGTATTACGAGCCATTACGAGCAGTACTTC. Encoded protein: CASGITSHYEQYF.

Only a few counts were recorded for this clone. This chain uses TRBV6-5 with TRBJ2-1; D is unresolved. The CDR3 covers 13 residues. CDR1 and CDR2 from the germline V gene are MNHEY and SVGAGI. V was shortened by 5 bases and J by 7 bases, with 12 bases between the two germline ends. The CDR3 bases are TGTGCCAGCAGTCCTAGGGCGGAAAATGAGCAGTTCTTC. Translating it yields CASSPRAENEQFF.

Notes on this clone: A read error may produce the germline difference seen at one junction end. This chain uses TRBV2 with TRBJ1-1; D call uncertain. Germline V gene sequence: CDR1 SNHLY, CDR2 FYNNEI. CDR3 length: 10 residues. CDR3 in DNA: TGTGCCAGCAGTGGCCCCCGACACCCATTT. Amino acids: CASSGPRHPF.

V is TRBV27 and J is TRBJ2-7, with 8 nucleotides matching TRBD1. This CDR3 spans 14 amino acids. Per germline, CDR1 MNHEY and CDR2 SMNVEV (reference sequence). V shed 8 bases, J shed 4 bases, and the junction held 10 bases outside the gene matches. The CDR3 sequence: CASGDRGSAYEQYF. Here the CDR3 DNA reads TGTGCCAGCGGAGACAGGGGAAGCGCTTACGAGCAGTACTTC.

The V and J genes are TRBV7-2 and TRBJ1-3, with D tentatively TRBD1 (5 bases). CDR1 and CDR2 from the germline V gene are SGHTA and FQGNSA. The V gene lost 5 bases and the J gene lost 2 bases, with 16 bases spanning the gap. The CDR3 totals 16 residues. The CDR3 loop reads CASSPTGRGAGNTIYF. CDR3 nucleotide sequence: TGTGCCAGCAGCCCCACGGGGAGGGGTGCTGGAAACACCATATATTTT.

Regarding this clone: The junction departs from germline at one end; a sequencing error may be responsible. This CDR3 is CASSARQGVYEQYF. The CDR3 nucleotides read TGTGCCAGCAGTGCTAGACAGGGGGTTTACGAGCAGTACTTC. The chain carries TRBV10-3 and TRBJ2-7, with 9 bases that match TRBD1. CDR1 is ENHRY, CDR2 SYGVKD, per germline. This CDR3 has 14 amino acids.

A single count supports this clone. This chain joins TRBV6-6 and TRBJ2-5; D ambiguous. Deletions cut 1 base from V and 3 bases from J, with 6 bases between. This CDR3 comprises 13 residues. CDR1 and CDR2 (germline): MNHNY, SVGAGI (reference sequence). The CDR3 DNA follows: TGTGCCAGCAGTTACTGGTTGGAAGAGACCCAGTACTTC. Translation gives CASSYWLEETQYF.

This clone turned up a few times. The chain has TRBV2 and TRBJ1-1; D remains ambiguous. Germline V lookup: CDR1 SNHLY, CDR2 FYNNEI. The CDR3 has 11 amino acids. V lost 8 bases and J 5 bases, leaving 9 bases between the germline ends. CDR3 DNA: TGTGCCAGCGGAAGGAAAACTGAAGCTTTCTTT. Translation: CASGRKTEAFF.

This chain uses TRBV19 with TRBJ2-2; D not resolved. The germline V gene has CDR1 LNHDA and CDR2 SQIVND (reference sequence). The CDR3 length is 14 residues. The V end lost 3 bases, the J end lost 0 bases, and 5 bases lay between the germline ends. This CDR3 is CASSIQPNTGELFF. The CDR3 DNA reads TGTGCCAGTAGTATCCAGCCGAACACCGGGGAGCTGTTTTTT.

The J gene is TRBJ2-6, the V gene TRBV29-1, with TRBD1 as a possible D gene (6 bases). This CDR3 spans 15 amino acids. CDR1 is SQVTM, CDR2 ANQGSEA, per germline. V lost 3 bases to trimming and J lost 2 bases, with 11 bases between them. CDR3 coding DNA: TGCAGCGTTGAGTCAGGGGCTACTGGGGCCAACGTCCTGACTTTC. This encodes CSVESGATGANVLTF.

CDR3 sequence: CASSPGQGAWLNTEAFF. Here the CDR3 DNA reads TGTGCCAGCAGTCCAGGGCAGGGGGCATGGTTGAACACTGAAGCTTTCTTT. V gene TRBV5-6 combines with J gene TRBJ1-1, with 8 bases identical to TRBD1. J lost 0 bases, V lost 5 bases, and 12 bases had no gene match. In germline, CDR1 is SGHDT, CDR2 YYEEEE. This CDR3 has 17 amino acids.

This clone was seen only once. CDR3 DNA sequence: TGTGCCAGCAGCCCCCAGCGGGATAGCAATCAGCCCCAGCATTTT. Translation: CASSPQRDSNQPQHF. The chain carries TRBV4-2 and TRBJ1-5; D ambiguous. The CDR3 has 15 amino acids. Germline CDR1 is LGHNA and CDR2 is YNFKEQ. Trimming removed 4 bases from V and 0 bases from J, with 10 bases in between.

The V gene is TRBV15, the J gene TRBJ1-1; 7 positions match TRBD1. After removal of 5 bases from V and 6 bases from J, the junction contained 12 bases not matched to a gene. This CDR3 has 15 residues. Germline values: CDR1 LNHNV, CDR2 YYDKDF (reference sequence). The CDR3 bases are TGTGCCACCAGCCCTCGAGGATCTGACAGGGCTGAAGCTTTCTTT. It encodes CATSPRGSDRAEAFF. Complete variable domain (other parts from reference TRBV15 and TRBJ1-1): DAMVIQNPRYQVTQFGKPVTLSCSQTLNHNVMYWYQQKSSQAPKLLFHYYDKDFNNEADTPDNFQSRRPNTSFCFLDIRSPGLGDTAMYLCATSPRGSDRAEAFFGQGTRLTVV.

V and J are TRBV27 and TRBJ2-1; the D is unclear. Trimming took 3 bases from V and 6 from J, leaving 15 bases between them. The germline CDR1 and CDR2 sequences are MNHEY and SMNVEV (reference sequence). The CDR3 runs to 15 residues. Written as DNA, the CDR3 is TGTGCCAGCAGTTTGGGTGGGTCGGGTTCCAATGAGCAGTTCTTC. This encodes CASSLGGSGSNEQFF.